The clone carrying this T cell receptor beta chain occurred a few times. Its antigen is undetermined. This sample was included in a study of T cell responses to AZD1222 COVID-19 vaccine. Overall study findings and caveats: Unmutated variant regions reportedly attract nearly half of all spike-specific TCRs.

The CDR3 is 11 amino acids. CDR1 and CDR2 (germline): MGHDK, SYGVNS. Trimming took 4 bases from V and 4 from J, leaving 4 bases between them. Analysis merged second doses at about 4 or about 12 weeks. Repertoires were generated with immunoSEQ multiplex PCR, while TCRdb's copy carries only in-frame clones and drops some. The sample has more than 80,000 clones; 80% to 90% are singletons. This rearrangement joins TRBV25-1 to TRBJ1-2; D not resolved. Here the sequenced sample was peripheral blood, taken 28 days after the second AZD1222 dose. This TCR derives from an adult who received the AZD1222 COVID-19 vaccine. CDR3 amino acids: CASSAGYGYTF. CDR3 nucleotide sequence: TGTGCCAGCAGTGCCGGCTATGGCTACACCTTC.